This TCR beta chain was identified in a study of T cells in Graves' hyperthyroidism and ophthalmopathy. Amplification targeted TCR beta CDR3 regions from RNA transcripts. TCR CDR3 underwent first-round RT-PCR with the HTBI primer set. TCRdb re-derived calls from the multiplex PCR reads in MiXCR, one entry per CDR3 protein. The sample shows roughly 98,000 distinct CDR3 sequences, around 37% of them seen only once. Turning to this clonotype: At one end, the junction sequence differs from germline, possibly due to a read error.

The CDR3 is 16 amino acids. CDR1 is DFQATT and CDR2 is SNEGSKA in the germline V gene (reference sequence). Sequenced: peripheral blood or thyroid tissue (not recorded which). The chain has TRBV20-1 and TRBJ2-2; the match to TRBD1 covers 9 bases. This sequence was found in a woman aged 25-40 years with Graves' hyperthyroidism. CDR3 sequence reads: CSARSLGTGTTGGLFF. In DNA, the CDR3 is TGCAGTGCTAGATCCCTCGGGACAGGGACTACCGGGGGGCTGTTTTTT.